The source of this T cell receptor (beta chain) is a study of blood T cell repertoires in COVID-19. Study background: Sources were T cells, B-cell-depleted T cells, or PBMCs; the material itself was cDNA or gDNA.

The CDR3 length is 14 residues. Germline V gives CDR1 MNHEY, CDR2 SVGAGI. V lost 0 bases to trimming and J lost 10 bases; unmatched junction nucleotides: 3. Under the authors' procedure: Amplified reference gene primers provided the basis for estimating nucleated cell counts. Sequencing was performed with immunoSEQ multiplex PCR; in TCRdb, only in-frame clones are kept and a portion is missing. V and J calls plus clone size are reproduced from that table; the DNA served to infer D and trimming. The table has 300,000 to 450,000 clones, 70% to 90% seen once. It was during active infection that Seattle patients were enrolled and then longitudinally followed.

Sequences were obtained from peripheral blood. This sequence was found in a woman aged 25 to 39 with COVID-19, enrolled during active disease. The chain is built from TRBV6-5 and TRBJ1-6; TRBD1 agrees at 7 bases. DNA for the CDR3: TGTGCCAGCAGTTACTCGAAGGGGGCCTCACCCCTCCACTTT. Protein: CASSYSKGASPLHF.